The sample holds one count of the clone carrying this T cell receptor (beta chain). What it binds is not known. Template switching created a universal primer site, and the cDNA included unique molecular identifiers. TCRdb re-analysed the 5' RACE reads in MiXCR, keeping a single row per CDR3 protein. The sample has around 690,000 distinct CDR3 sequences, over 20% seen once; the top ten hold 4% to 5.5%. V was trimmed by 9 bases and J by 9 bases, leaving 18 bases between them. The CDR3 consists of 13 residues. From germline, CDR1 is SGHTS and CDR2 YDEGEE. This sample stems from a study of identical twins. Study-wide results and limits: Among beta out-of-frame sequences, excess sharing between twins appeared weaker. With abundant cord blood beta clonotypes, insertions were fewer; memory repertoires showed no such pattern.

This sample also belongs to another study, concerning T cells expressing NK-cell markers. As that study records: Repertoires of TCR beta were obtained from T cells sorted as CD3+CD56+NKG2C+, CD3+CD56+NKG2C- and CD3+CD56-NKG2C+.

This receptor was taken from a woman between 18 and 29 years old in good health. The chain has TRBV5-8 and TRBJ2-2; D uncertain. What was sequenced was PBMCs. The CDR3 DNA is TGTGCCATGAGCCCCGGGCTCCTCTGGGAGCTGTTTTTT. It yields the protein CAMSPGLLWELFF.